This entry lists 31 T cell receptor beta chains sequenced from one sample in a study of CD8 T cells in ankylosing spondylitis listed by TCRdb under 2017. The library was built by means of 5' RACE. For sequencing, an Illumina HiSeq 2500 was employed. Through fastp at Q25 and MiXCR, TCRdb rebuilt clones from the public reads, retaining in-frame beta chains. One record per CDR3 amino acid sequence lists the most common genes and DNA. Present in this sample are around 300,000 distinct CDR3 sequences, about 15% of which were seen just once. The ten largest clones represent 0.95% to 1.4% of the sample. Sequencing was performed on blood, either unsorted or a sorted T cell fraction (not recorded which). Receptors originate from a male donor with ankylosing spondylitis or in good health (not recorded which).

The chain uses TRBV7-2 and TRBJ2-3, with 8 positions matching TRBD1. The junction had 8 bases not matched to a gene; V was cut back by 7 bases and J by 5 bases. The length of the CDR3 is 14 residues. The germline V gene has CDR1 SGHTA and CDR2 FQGNSA. CDR3 DNA sequence: TGTGCCAGCACCAAATCAGGGGGCGTAGATACGCAGTATTTT. As protein: CASTKSGGVDTQYF.

This clonotype was seen a few times. The rearrangement uses TRBV20-1 and TRBJ2-5; D uncertain. The CDR3 spans 12 residues. Trimming removed 1 base at V and 1 base at J, with 4 bases between. Per germline, CDR1 DFQATT and CDR2 SNEGSKA (reference sequence). The DNA of the CDR3 is TGCAGTGCTAGAGTTGTCCAAGAGACCCAGTACTTC. Translation: CSARVVQETQYF.

A few counts support this clonotype. The chain joins TRBV6-5 to TRBJ1-2, with TRBD1 as a possible D gene (6 bases). The CDR3 is made up of 15 amino acids. Between the trimmed V and J ends, which lost 0 bases and 4 bases, there was a span of 12 bases. Germline V gene sequence: CDR1 MNHEY, CDR2 SVGAGI. CDR3 in amino acids: CASSYSTRGLYGYTF. CDR3 sequence (DNA): TGTGCCAGCAGTTACTCGACCAGGGGACTCTATGGCTACACCTTC.

V gene TRBV29-1 combines with J gene TRBJ2-7; D is undetermined. The V end was cut by 2 bases, the J end by 0 bases, with 5 bases between. The CDR3 is 12 residues long. Per the germline V gene, CDR1 is SQVTM and CDR2 is ANQGSEA. CDR3 amino acids: CSVEQSSYEQYF. CDR3 DNA sequence: TGCAGCGTTGAACAGAGCTCCTACGAGCAGTACTTC.

This sequence joins TRBV19 and TRBJ2-2, with D tentatively TRBD2 (5 bases). Germline assignment: CDR1 LNHDA and CDR2 SQIVND (reference sequence). The CDR3 loop spans 14 amino acids. Trimming took 3 bases from V and 6 from J, leaving 11 bases between them. The CDR3 bases are TGTGCCAGTAGTATCCGGGGAAAGGCCGGGGAGCTGTTTTTT. Translated: CASSIRGKAGELFF. Full variable domain (outside the CDR3, taken from reference TRBV19 and TRBJ2-2): DGGITQSPKYLFRKEGQNVTLSCEQNLNHDAMYWYRQDPGQGLRLIYYSQIVNDFQKGDIAEGYSVSREKKESFPLTVTSAQKNPTAFYLCASSIRGKAGELFFGEGSRLTVL.

This clonotype was observed at least ten times. The rearrangement links TRBV25-1 to TRBJ1-1; D is perhaps TRBD1 (6 bases). The V gene's germline CDR1 is MGHDK and CDR2 SYGVNS. This CDR3 is 14 amino acids long. Trimming cost V 7 bases and J 0 bases, with 12 bases left between them. Here the CDR3 reads CASTRQDLNTEAFF. CDR3 coding DNA: TGTGCCAGCACCCGACAGGACCTGAACACTGAAGCTTTCTTT.

This clonotype was counted between two and nine times. This chain connects TRBV5-6 to TRBJ2-2; D uncertain. Looked up from germline, CDR1 is SGHDT and CDR2 is YYEEEE. The CDR3 sequence is 14 residues long. V lost 0 bases to trimming and J lost 5 bases, with 8 bases between them. This CDR3 is CASSLEAVTGELFF. Here the CDR3 DNA reads TGTGCCAGCAGCTTGGAGGCGGTGACCGGGGAGCTGTTTTTT.

The rearrangement joins TRBV5-6 to TRBJ1-2, with a possible D match to TRBD1 (5 bases). Trimming left V 2 bases short and J 5 bases short, with 16 bases between. Germline values: CDR1 SGHDT, CDR2 YYEEEE. The CDR3 is 15 residues long. CDR3 sequence: CASSFLGPGHYGYTF. CDR3 sequence (DNA): TGTGCCAGCAGCTTCTTGGGTCCAGGGCATTATGGCTACACCTTC.

The J gene is TRBJ1-5, the V gene TRBV27, with unresolved D. The CDR3 covers 13 residues. The V end lost 0 bases, the J end lost 6 bases, and 6 bases lay between the germline ends. Per germline, CDR1 MNHEY and CDR2 SMNVEV (reference sequence). The CDR3 DNA is TGTGCCAGCAGTTTATCAATTGGTCAGCCCCAGCATTTT. Protein sequence: CASSLSIGQPQHF.

V gene TRBV3-1 combines with J gene TRBJ1-1; D is uncertain. Germline values: CDR1 LGHDT, CDR2 YNNKEL (reference sequence). V was clipped by 1 base and J by 1 base, with 7 bases between them. The CDR3 has 14 residues. The CDR3 reads CASSQGGWNTEAFF. CDR3 DNA: TGTGCCAGCAGCCAAGGAGGATGGAACACTGAAGCTTTCTTT. Using reference TRBV3-1 and TRBJ1-1 for the parts outside the CDR3, the full variable domain is DTAVSQTPKYLVTQMGNDKSIKCEQNLGHDTMYWYKQDSKKFLKIMFSYNNKELIINETVPNRFSPKSPDKAHLNLHINSLELGDSAVYFCASSQGGWNTEAFFGQGTRLTVV.

This clonotype was recorded only once. V usage is TRBV12-3 or TRBV12-4 and J usage is TRBJ2-3; D ambiguous. CDR3 size: 13 residues. Trimming removed 4 bases at V and 4 bases at J, with 9 bases between. CDR3 sequence reads: CASSWVESDTQYF. The CDR3 nucleotides are TGTGCCAGCAGTTGGGTCGAATCAGATACGCAGTATTTT.

This chain links TRBV15 with TRBJ2-7; 8 positions match TRBD1. Unmatched junction bases numbered 12, after V lost 4 bases and J lost 1 base. Germline CDR1 LNHNV, CDR2 YYDKDF (reference sequence). The CDR3 is made up of 17 amino acids. The CDR3 loop reads CATSIYLGQGNSYEQYF. The CDR3 DNA reads TGTGCCACCAGCATTTACCTCGGACAGGGAAATTCCTACGAGCAGTACTTC.

This clonotype was counted at least ten times. This chain joins TRBV5-1 and TRBJ2-6; D ambiguous. The germline gives CDR1 SGHRS, CDR2 YFSETQ. Trimming took 1 base from V and 0 from J, leaving 5 bases between them. This CDR3 spans 15 amino acids. The CDR3 spells CASSLTASGANVLTF. DNA of the CDR3: TGCGCCAGCAGCTTGACAGCCTCTGGGGCCAACGTCCTGACTTTC.

This clonotype came up a few times. The rearrangement joins TRBV11-3 to TRBJ2-3, with D unclear. V lost 5 bases, J lost 0 bases, and 9 bases lay in between. CDR1 is SGHNT, CDR2 YENEEA, per germline. CDR3 length equals 14 residues. As DNA, the CDR3 is TGTGCCAGCAGCACAAACCCTAGCACAGATACGCAGTATTTT. Translation: CASSTNPSTDTQYF.

CDR3 region: CSAPGLSSYNEQFF. As DNA, the CDR3 is TGCAGTGCCCCGGGTTTAAGCTCCTACAATGAGCAGTTCTTC. The chain is built from TRBV20-1 and TRBJ2-1; no reliable D call. CDR1 and CDR2 (germline): DFQATT, SNEGSKA (reference sequence). V lost 6 bases and J lost 0, with 12 bases in between. The CDR3 loop spans 14 amino acids.

The sample holds a few counts of this clonotype. This chain links TRBV3-1 with TRBJ2-2; 8 nucleotides line up with TRBD1. The CDR3 runs 17 residues. CDR1 and CDR2 (germline): LGHDT, YNNKEL (reference sequence). With 4 bases clipped from V and 1 base from J, the junction kept 8 bases outside the gene matches. The CDR3 sequence: CASSPLSGTGNTGELFF. The CDR3, as DNA: TGTGCCAGCAGCCCGCTAAGTGGGACAGGGAACACCGGGGAGCTGTTTTTT.

The rearrangement uses TRBV7-2 and TRBJ2-1; the D gene could be TRBD1 or TRBD2 (5 bases each). Trimming stripped 5 bases from V and 7 bases from J, with 21 bases between. Looked up from germline, CDR1 is SGHTA and CDR2 is FQGNSA. This CDR3 has 16 amino acids. This CDR3 reads CASSMTPSGGRNEQFF. The CDR3 nucleotides read TGTGCCAGCAGCATGACCCCGTCTGGGGGTAGGAATGAGCAGTTCTTC.

V is TRBV5-1 and J is TRBJ2-1; the D call may be TRBD1 or TRBD2 (5 bases each). Germline V CDR1 and CDR2: SGHRS, YFSETQ. The CDR3 is 15 amino acids. The V gene lost 2 bases and the J gene lost 6 bases, with 15 bases spanning the gap. CDR3 protein: CASSFEGYFTNEQFF. The CDR3 region has the DNA TGCGCCAGCAGCTTTGAGGGGTATTTTACCAATGAGCAGTTCTTC. The entire variable domain, with the rest obtained from reference TRBV5-1 and TRBJ2-1, is as follows: KAGVTQTPRYLIKTRGQQVTLSCSPISGHRSVSWYQQTPGQGLQFLFEYFSETQRNKGNFPGRFSGRQFSNSRSEMNVSTLELGDSALYLCASSFEGYFTNEQFFGPGTRLTVL.

This clonotype came up many times. The chain carries TRBV5-1 and TRBJ2-2; D is perhaps TRBD2 (5 bases). Germline V gene data show CDR1 as SGHRS and CDR2 as YFSETQ. There are 15 residues in the CDR3. V was clipped by 1 base and J by 7 bases, with 14 bases between them. CDR3 residues: CASSLSILSGGELFF. The CDR3 coding sequence is TGCGCCAGCAGCTTGTCTATCCTCAGCGGCGGGGAGCTGTTTTTT.

V and J are TRBV5-1 and TRBJ2-7; D tentatively reads TRBD1 or TRBD2 (5 bases each). This CDR3 region has 14 residues. In germline, CDR1 is SGHRS, CDR2 YFSETQ. With 4 bases removed from V and 5 bases from J, the gap between germline ends came to 16 bases. The CDR3 nucleotides read TGCGCCAGCAGCGCCCTAGAGGGGAATCACGAGCAGTACTTC. This translates into CASSALEGNHEQYF.

The V call is TRBV7-7, the J call TRBJ2-5; 8 bases are a match to TRBD2. This CDR3 has 15 amino acids. Germline assignment: CDR1 SSHAT and CDR2 FNYEAQ (reference sequence). The J segment lost 0 bases and the V segment lost 5 bases, leaving 5 bases of the junction unmatched. The CDR3 loop reads CASSRIAGYQETQYF. DNA of the CDR3: TGTGCCAGCAGCCGCATAGCGGGGTACCAAGAGACCCAGTACTTC.

This clonotype has a handful of counts. The V call is TRBV20-1, the J call TRBJ2-1; 8 nucleotides align to TRBD1. V trimming: 6 bases; J trimming: 0 bases; junction bases outside the gene matches: 4. CDR1 is DFQATT and CDR2 is SNEGSKA in the germline V gene (reference sequence). The CDR3 is 14 amino acids. DNA for the CDR3: TGCAGTGCGTCAACAGGGGGCTCCTACAATGAGCAGTTCTTC. This codes for CSASTGGSYNEQFF.

The rearrangement uses TRBV5-1 and TRBJ2-2; 11 nucleotides align to TRBD1. Germline CDR1 and CDR2: SGHRS and YFSETQ. This CDR3 is built from 19 residues. J gave up 0 bases and V 4 bases, and 11 bases lay outside the gene matches. CDR3 protein: CASSPGQGALITNTGELFF. The DNA for the CDR3 is TGCGCCAGCAGCCCCGGACAGGGGGCCCTAATCACGAACACCGGGGAGCTGTTTTTT.

This clonotype was counted only a few times. The chain recombines TRBV7-8 with TRBJ1-1, with D maybe TRBD1 (6 bases). The CDR3 runs 13 residues. V was cut by 5 bases and J by 10 bases, with 17 bases left in between. The germline V gene has CDR1 SGHVS and CDR2 FQNEAQ. The CDR3 loop is CASSAPGGRRAFF. The CDR3 DNA follows: TGTGCCAGCAGCGCGCCGGGGGGGCGCAGAGCTTTCTTT.

This chain joins TRBV10-3 and TRBJ2-6, with D possibly being TRBD2 (6 bases). Germline loops: CDR1 ENHRY, CDR2 SYGVKD. CDR3 length equals 17 residues. V was clipped by 0 bases and J by 3 bases, with 12 bases between them. The CDR3 nucleotides are TGTGCCATCAGTGAGTCTTGGGGGACTTATGGGGCCAACGTCCTGACTTTC. This encodes CAISESWGTYGANVLTF.

This clonotype occurred many times. The chain uses TRBV24-1 and TRBJ2-2; 8 bases match TRBD1. The CDR3 consists of 16 residues. CDR1 and CDR2 (germline): KGHDR, SFDVKD. J lost 6 bases, V lost 3 bases, and 8 bases had no gene match. The CDR3 bases are TGTGCCACCAGTGATCCACGACAGGGGAGGTCCGGGGAGCTGTTTTTT. This gives the protein CATSDPRQGRSGELFF.

The V call is TRBV6-1, the J call TRBJ2-3; 7 nucleotides match TRBD2. Germline trimming cut 5 bases from V and 2 bases from J; bases unmatched to any gene: 4. The CDR3 length is 14 residues. Germline V gene data show CDR1 as MNHNS and CDR2 as SASEGT. CDR3 nucleotides: TGTGCCAGCAGTAGAAGCGGGATCACAGATACGCAGTATTTT. As protein: CASSRSGITDTQYF.

In this sample, this clonotype turned up a few times. V is TRBV10-3 and J is TRBJ1-5; 8 bases match TRBD1. The CDR3 consists of 13 residues. The J segment lost 5 bases and the V segment lost 6 bases, leaving 3 bases of the junction unmatched. Germline lookup yields CDR1 ENHRY and CDR2 SYGVKD. The CDR3 region has the DNA TGTGCCATCAGCGGACAGGGCTATCAGCCCCAGCATTTT. It specifies CAISGQGYQPQHF.

In its sample, this clonotype was seen a few times. V gene TRBV5-1 combines with J gene TRBJ2-3; no firm D call. CDR1 and CDR2 from the germline V gene are SGHRS and YFSETQ. The ends were cut back, 2 bases at V and 4 bases at J, with 11 bases in the middle. The CDR3 spans 14 residues. CDR3 nucleotides: TGCGCCAGCAGCTTCGGAGAGAGAGCAGATACGCAGTATTTT. Its protein product is CASSFGERADTQYF.

This clonotype has ten or more counts. This chain joins TRBV29-1 and TRBJ2-1, with a tentative D call TRBD2 (6 bases). Trimming removed 7 bases from V and 5 bases from J, with 6 bases in between. Germline-derived CDR1 and CDR2 are SQVTM and ANQGSEA. There are 10 residues in the CDR3. The CDR3: CSGGDNEQFF. The CDR3 DNA sequence: TGCAGCGGGGGGGACAATGAGCAGTTCTTC.

This sequence joins TRBV20-1 and TRBJ2-7; D ambiguous. Germline assignment: CDR1 DFQATT and CDR2 SNEGSKA (reference sequence). This CDR3 contains 16 residues. The V end was cut by 3 bases, the J end by 7 bases, with 25 bases between. Here the CDR3 reads CSASPSLPNTLGEQYF. The CDR3 DNA reads TGCAGTGCTAGCCCCTCTTTACCTAACACCCTCGGGGAGCAGTACTTC.